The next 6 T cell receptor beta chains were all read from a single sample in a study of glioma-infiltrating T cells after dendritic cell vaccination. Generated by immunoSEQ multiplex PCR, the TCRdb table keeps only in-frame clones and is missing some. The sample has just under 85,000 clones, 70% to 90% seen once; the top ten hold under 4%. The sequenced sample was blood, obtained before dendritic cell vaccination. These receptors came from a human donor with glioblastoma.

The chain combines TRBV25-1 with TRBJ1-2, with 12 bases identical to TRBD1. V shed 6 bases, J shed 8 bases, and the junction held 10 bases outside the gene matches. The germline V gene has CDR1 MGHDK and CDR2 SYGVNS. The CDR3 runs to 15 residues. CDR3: CASRTTGTGGNGYTF. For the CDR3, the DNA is TGTGCCAGCAGGACAACCGGGACAGGGGGCAACGGCTACACCTTC.

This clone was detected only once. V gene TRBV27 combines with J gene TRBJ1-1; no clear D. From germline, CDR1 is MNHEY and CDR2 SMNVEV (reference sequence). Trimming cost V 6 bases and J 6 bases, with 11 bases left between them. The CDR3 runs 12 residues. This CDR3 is CASSNPQAEAFF. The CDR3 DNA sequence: TGTGCCAGCAGCAATCCTCAGGCTGAAGCTTTCTTT.

The CDR3 spells CAISRGGREDTQYF. CDR3 bases: TGTGCCATCAGCCGGGGGGGACGGGAAGATACGCAGTATTTT. This chain joins TRBV10-3 and TRBJ2-3; 8 nucleotides match TRBD2. CDR1 and CDR2 (germline): ENHRY, SYGVKD. The length of the CDR3 is 14 residues. Trimming cost V 6 bases and J 5 bases; bases outside gene matches: 7.

The CDR3 is CASSVGRGIMNTEAFF. CDR3 DNA sequence: TGTGCCAGCAGCGTAGGCAGGGGAATTATGAACACTGAAGCTTTCTTT. The V call is TRBV9, the J call TRBJ1-1, with a possible D match to TRBD1 (6 bases). Trimming shortened V by 0 bases and J by 0 bases, and 12 bases separated the two germline ends. The V gene's germline CDR1 is SGDLS and CDR2 YYNGEE. This CDR3 has 16 residues.

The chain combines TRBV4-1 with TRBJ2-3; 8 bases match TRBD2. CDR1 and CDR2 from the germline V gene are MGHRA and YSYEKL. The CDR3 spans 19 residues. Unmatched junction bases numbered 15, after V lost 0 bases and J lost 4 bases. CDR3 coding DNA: TGCGCCAGCAGCCAAGAAGCCCCGGGGGCGCGGGGGGACTCAGATACGCAGTATTTT. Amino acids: CASSQEAPGARGDSDTQYF.

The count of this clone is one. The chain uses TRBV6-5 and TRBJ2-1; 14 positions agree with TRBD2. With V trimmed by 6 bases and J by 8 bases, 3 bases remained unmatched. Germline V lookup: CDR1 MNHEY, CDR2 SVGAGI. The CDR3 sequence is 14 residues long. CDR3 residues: CASRGTSGSDEQFF. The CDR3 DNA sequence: TGTGCCAGCAGGGGGACTAGCGGGAGTGATGAGCAGTTCTTC.